Following are 18 T cell receptor beta chains from one sample sequenced in a study of T cell changes during pregnancy in multiple sclerosis. Clones were sequenced by immunoSEQ multiplex PCR, and TCRdb holds only the in-frame ones, with some missing. The sample lists under 50,000 clones, around 90% occurring once. The sample here was CD4+ T cells from peripheral blood mononuclear cells, taken before pregnancy. The receptors come from a female donor with multiple sclerosis, enrolled in a pregnancy study.

The CDR3 DNA follows: TGTGCCAGCAGATTCCACGGGGGGCATAACTATGGCTACACCTTC. Residues: CASRFHGGHNYGYTF. V is TRBV6-5 and J is TRBJ1-2; D might be TRBD1 (6 bases). V was trimmed by 6 bases and J by 1 base, leaving 15 bases between them. CDR3 length: 15 amino acids. CDR1 is MNHEY, CDR2 SVGAGI, per germline.

This clone was counted between two and nine times. The chain carries TRBV5-4 and TRBJ2-1; 7 nucleotides line up with TRBD1. There are 16 residues in the CDR3. Germline loops: CDR1 SGHNT, CDR2 YYREEE (reference sequence). V dropped 1 base and J dropped 0; count of bases not matched to a gene: 4. CDR3 residues: CASSLMTGSSYNEQFF. For the CDR3, the DNA is TGTGCCAGCAGCTTGATGACAGGGAGCTCCTACAATGAGCAGTTCTTC.

The genes are TRBV5-1 and TRBJ2-2, with TRBD2 identical over 10 bases. The CDR3 has 17 amino acids. V lost 0 bases and J lost 5; bases outside the gene matches: 7. The germline V gene encodes CDR1 SGHRS and CDR2 YFSETQ. The CDR3 DNA is TGCGCCAGCAGCTTGGCCGTAGCGGGGGGCCGAACCGGGGAGCTGTTTTTT. Protein: CASSLAVAGGRTGELFF.

The chain has TRBV4-2 and TRBJ1-2; D might be TRBD1 (6 bases). Looked up from germline, CDR1 is LGHNA and CDR2 is YNFKEQ. Deletions cut 0 bases from V and 3 bases from J, with 14 bases between. This CDR3 has 16 residues. The CDR3 loop is CASSQDPGEWDYGYTF. The CDR3 DNA reads as TGTGCCAGCAGCCAAGACCCAGGGGAATGGGACTATGGCTACACCTTC.

This sequence joins TRBV7-9 and TRBJ2-7; a possible D gene is TRBD2 (7 bases). The CDR3 has 15 residues. Germline CDR1 SEHNR, CDR2 FQNEAQ (reference sequence). V was clipped by 2 bases and J by 4 bases, with 15 bases between them. Written as DNA, the CDR3 is TGTGCCAGCAGCTTATTAACGGGGGGCCGGTACGAGCAGTACTTC. The encoded protein is CASSLLTGGRYEQYF.

The genes are TRBV11-2 and TRBJ1-2; 9 nucleotides match TRBD1. Per germline, CDR1 SGHAT and CDR2 FQNNGV. The junction had 14 bases not matched to a gene; V was cut back by 6 bases and J by 12 bases. This CDR3 has 14 amino acids. The CDR3 reads CASSFGRQGVKNTF. CDR3 DNA sequence: TGTGCCAGCAGTTTTGGCCGACAGGGGGTAAAAAACACCTTC.

This chain links TRBV18 with TRBJ2-3, with D possibly TRBD2 on 7 matching bases. The V end lost 1 base, the J end lost 5 bases, and 13 bases lay between the germline ends. Germline V gene sequence: CDR1 KGHSH, CDR2 LQKENI. The CDR3 runs to 15 residues. The CDR3 protein is CASSPLGGAVDTQYF. The CDR3 coding sequence is TGTGCCAGCTCACCACTGGGGGGGGCCGTAGATACGCAGTATTTT.

The CDR3 loop reads CASSVAGTGELYGYTF. The CDR3 DNA follows: TGTGCCAGCAGCGTAGCAGGGACAGGGGAACTTTATGGCTACACCTTC. This chain uses TRBV9 with TRBJ1-2; 10 nucleotides agree with TRBD1. The V gene end was trimmed by 0 bases and the J gene end by 5 bases; junction bases not matched to a gene: 7. The germline CDR1 and CDR2 sequences are SGDLS and YYNGEE. The CDR3 length is 16 residues.

V and J are TRBV19 and TRBJ1-1, with a weak D call TRBD1 (5 bases). V shed 7 bases and J shed 2 bases, with 11 bases lying between them. Germline V CDR1 and CDR2: LNHDA, SQIVND (reference sequence). This CDR3 is built from 13 residues. CDR3 DNA sequence: TGTGCCAGTAATGAGAGGACAAACACTGAAGCTTTCTTT. This sequence encodes CASNERTNTEAFF.

The chain combines TRBV6-6 with TRBJ1-3; no definite D call. Deletions cut 0 bases from V and 2 bases from J, with 8 bases between. Germline V lookup: CDR1 MNHNY, CDR2 SVGAGI (reference sequence). The CDR3 consists of 15 residues. As DNA, the CDR3 is TGTGCCAGCAGTTACTCGACCAGGACTGGAAACACCATATATTTT. As protein: CASSYSTRTGNTIYF.

The rearrangement links TRBV6-5 to TRBJ1-5; D unresolved. Germline V gene lookup returns CDR1 MNHEY and CDR2 SVGAGI. The CDR3 extends over 11 amino acids. Trimming shortened V by 6 bases and J by 3 bases, and 3 bases separated the two germline ends. CDR3 in DNA: TGTGCCAGCAGCTCCAATCAGCCCCAGCATTTT. Protein: CASSSNQPQHF.

The chain joins TRBV7-9 to TRBJ2-1; D is perhaps TRBD2 (5 bases). Between the trimmed V and J ends, which lost 1 base and 7 bases, there was a span of 14 bases. CDR3 size: 15 residues. CDR1 SEHNR and CDR2 FQNEAQ come from the germline V gene (reference sequence). In DNA form, the CDR3 reads TGTGCCAGCAGCTTAGGGGAGTCCAGGCTAAATGAGCAGTTCTTC. Protein product: CASSLGESRLNEQFF.

The chain employs TRBV9 and TRBJ2-5, with D possibly being TRBD1 (5 bases). The germline V gene has CDR1 SGDLS and CDR2 YYNGEE. CDR3 length: 16 residues. V was cut by 0 bases and J by 5 bases, with 17 bases left in between. In DNA, the CDR3 is TGTGCCAGCAGCGTAGATGCCAGGGCATTAGGGGAGACCCAGTACTTC. Its translation: CASSVDARALGETQYF.

The chain carries TRBV6-5 and TRBJ2-5; 8 nucleotides line up with TRBD2. Unmatched junction bases numbered 3, after V lost 4 bases and J lost 5 bases. CDR1 is MNHEY and CDR2 is SVGAGI in the germline V gene. The CDR3 runs to 13 residues. The CDR3 sequence: CASSLGGGETQYF. CDR3 bases: TGTGCCAGCAGTTTGGGCGGGGGGGAGACCCAGTACTTC.

The rearrangement uses TRBV5-4 and TRBJ1-1, with 7 bases that match TRBD1. J was trimmed by 3 bases and V by 1 base; bases with no gene match: 3. The V gene's germline CDR1 is SGHNT and CDR2 YYREEE (reference sequence). The length of the CDR3 is 14 residues. For the CDR3, the DNA is TGTGCCAGCAGCTTGCCCACAGGGGACACTGAAGCTTTCTTT. Protein product: CASSLPTGDTEAFF.

V and J are TRBV5-1 and TRBJ1-4; possible D gene TRBD1, 5 bases. The CDR3 has 15 residues. V was shortened by 1 base and J by 5 bases, with 12 bases between the two germline ends. Germline V gene data show CDR1 as SGHRS and CDR2 as YFSETQ. CDR3 DNA sequence: TGCGCCAGCAGCTTGCTTGGACAAGAGAATGAAAAACTGTTTTTT. The encoded protein is CASSLLGQENEKLFF.

This clone was counted between two and nine times. The DNA of the CDR3 is TGTGCCTGGAGTCGACCGTATCGAGGCACTGAAGCTTTCTTT. This encodes CAWSRPYRGTEAFF. V and J are TRBV30 and TRBJ1-1; D gene unclear. The CDR3 spans 14 residues. The germline V gene has CDR1 GTSNPN and CDR2 SVGIG (reference sequence). V gave up 2 bases and J gave up 4 bases, with 14 bases separating them. The full variable domain, with the rest looked up from reference TRBV30 and TRBJ1-1, is SQTIHQWPATLVQPVGSPLSLECTVEGTSNPNLYWYRQAAGRGLQLLFYSVGIGQISSEVPQNLSASRPQDRQFILSSKKLLLSDSGFYLCAWSRPYRGTEAFFGQGTRLTVV.

This clone was seen more than once but under ten times. J is TRBJ1-6 and V is TRBV7-9, with D possibly TRBD1 on 6 matching bases. V was clipped by 5 bases and J by 7 bases, with 12 bases between them. The CDR3 length is 14 residues. Per germline, CDR1 SEHNR and CDR2 FQNEAQ (reference sequence). The CDR3 is CASSLDSENSPLHF. CDR3 DNA sequence: TGTGCCAGCAGCCTGGACAGCGAAAATTCACCCCTCCACTTT.